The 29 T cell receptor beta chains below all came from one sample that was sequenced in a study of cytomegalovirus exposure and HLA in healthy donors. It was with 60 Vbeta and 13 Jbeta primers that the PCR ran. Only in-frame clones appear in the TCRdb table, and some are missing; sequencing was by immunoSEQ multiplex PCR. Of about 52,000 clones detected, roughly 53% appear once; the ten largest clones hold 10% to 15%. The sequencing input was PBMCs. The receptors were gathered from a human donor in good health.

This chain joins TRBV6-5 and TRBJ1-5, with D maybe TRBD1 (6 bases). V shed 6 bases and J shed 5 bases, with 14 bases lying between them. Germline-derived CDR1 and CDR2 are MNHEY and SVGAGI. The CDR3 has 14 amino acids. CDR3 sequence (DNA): TGTGCCAGCAGGGGACACAGGGTCGATCAGCCCCAGCATTTT. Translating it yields CASRGHRVDQPQHF.

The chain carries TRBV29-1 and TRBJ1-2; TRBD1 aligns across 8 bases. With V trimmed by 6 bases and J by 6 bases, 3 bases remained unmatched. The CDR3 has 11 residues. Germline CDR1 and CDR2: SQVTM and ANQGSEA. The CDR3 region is CSVGTGDGYTF. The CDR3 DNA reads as TGCAGCGTAGGGACAGGTGATGGCTACACCTTC.

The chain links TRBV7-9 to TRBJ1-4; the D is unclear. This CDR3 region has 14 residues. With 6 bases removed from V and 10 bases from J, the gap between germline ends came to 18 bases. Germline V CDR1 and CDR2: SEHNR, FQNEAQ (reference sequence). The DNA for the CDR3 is TGTGCCAGCAGGACCGGTGCGGCCGAGGGAAAACTGTTTTTT. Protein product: CASRTGAAEGKLFF.

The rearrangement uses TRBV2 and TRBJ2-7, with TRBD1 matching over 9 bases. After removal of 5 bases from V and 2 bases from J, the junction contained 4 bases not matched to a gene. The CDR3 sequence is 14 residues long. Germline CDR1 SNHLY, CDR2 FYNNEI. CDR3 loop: CASSYGQGPYEQYF. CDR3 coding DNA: TGTGCCAGCAGTTATGGACAGGGGCCCTACGAGCAGTACTTC.

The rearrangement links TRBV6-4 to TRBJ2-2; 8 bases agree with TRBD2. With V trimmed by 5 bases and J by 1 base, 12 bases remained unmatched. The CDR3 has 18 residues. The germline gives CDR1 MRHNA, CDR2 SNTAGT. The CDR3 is CASSPQLGGGRNTGELFF. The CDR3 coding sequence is TGTGCCAGCAGTCCCCAACTTGGCGGGGGGCGGAACACCGGGGAGCTGTTTTTT.

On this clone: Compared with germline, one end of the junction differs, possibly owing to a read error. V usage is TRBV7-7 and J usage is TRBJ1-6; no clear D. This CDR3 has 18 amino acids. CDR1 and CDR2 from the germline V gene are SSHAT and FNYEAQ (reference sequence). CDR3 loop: CASSPSGCCSSYNSPLHF. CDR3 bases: TGTGCTAGCAGCCCCTCTGGTTGCTGTAGCTCCTATAATTCACCCCTCCACTTT.

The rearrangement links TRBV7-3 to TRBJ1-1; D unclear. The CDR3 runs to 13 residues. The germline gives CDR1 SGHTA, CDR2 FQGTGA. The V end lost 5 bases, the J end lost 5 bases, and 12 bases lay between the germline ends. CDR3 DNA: TGTGCCAGCAGCCCACGGGGATGGACTGAAGCTTTCTTT. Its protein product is CASSPRGWTEAFF.

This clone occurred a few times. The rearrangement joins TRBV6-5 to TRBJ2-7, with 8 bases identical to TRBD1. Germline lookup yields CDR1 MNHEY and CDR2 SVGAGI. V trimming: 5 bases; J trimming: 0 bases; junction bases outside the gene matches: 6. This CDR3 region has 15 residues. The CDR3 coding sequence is TGTGCCAGCAGTAACCGGGACAGGAGCTCCTACGAGCAGTACTTC. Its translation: CASSNRDRSSYEQYF.

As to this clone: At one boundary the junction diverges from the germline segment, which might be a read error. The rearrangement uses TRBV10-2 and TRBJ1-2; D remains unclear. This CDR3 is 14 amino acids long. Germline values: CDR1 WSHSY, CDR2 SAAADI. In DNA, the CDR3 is TGCGCCAGCAGTGAGGCCCGGTGGAGCTATGGCTACCCCTTC. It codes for CASSEARWSYGYPF.

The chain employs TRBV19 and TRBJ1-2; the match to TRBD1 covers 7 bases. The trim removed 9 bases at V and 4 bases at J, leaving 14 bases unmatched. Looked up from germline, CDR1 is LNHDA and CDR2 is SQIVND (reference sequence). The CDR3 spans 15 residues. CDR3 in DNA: TGTGCCAGCTGTGTTGGTTCAGGGGGTACCTATGGCTACACCTTC. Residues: CASCVGSGGTYGYTF.

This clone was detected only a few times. CDR3 nucleotide sequence: TGTGCCAGCAGCTTGGCCCCGGCGGCTAACTATGGCTACACCTTC. Protein: CASSLAPAANYGYTF. The chain uses TRBV5-6 and TRBJ1-2; D uncertain. Trimming removed 0 bases at V and 0 bases at J, with 9 bases between. Germline CDR1 and CDR2: SGHDT and YYEEEE. The CDR3 has 15 amino acids.

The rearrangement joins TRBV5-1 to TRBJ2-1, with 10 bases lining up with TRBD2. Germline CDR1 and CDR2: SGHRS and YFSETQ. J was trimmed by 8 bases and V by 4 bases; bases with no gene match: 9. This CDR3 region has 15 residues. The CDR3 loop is CASSLLAGKGDEQFF. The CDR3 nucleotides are TGCGCCAGCAGCCTACTAGCGGGGAAGGGGGATGAGCAGTTCTTC.

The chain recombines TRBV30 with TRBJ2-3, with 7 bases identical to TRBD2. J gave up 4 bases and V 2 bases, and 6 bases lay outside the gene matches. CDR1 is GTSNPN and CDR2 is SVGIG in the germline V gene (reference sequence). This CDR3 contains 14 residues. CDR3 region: CAWSLRGVSDTQYF. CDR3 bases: TGTGCCTGGAGTCTCCGGGGGGTATCAGATACGCAGTATTTT.

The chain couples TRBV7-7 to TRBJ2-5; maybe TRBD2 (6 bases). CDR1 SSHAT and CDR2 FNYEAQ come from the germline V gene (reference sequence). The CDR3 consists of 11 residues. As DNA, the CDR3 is TGTGCTACCGGGGCGGGGGAGACCCAGTACTTC. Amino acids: CATGAGETQYF.

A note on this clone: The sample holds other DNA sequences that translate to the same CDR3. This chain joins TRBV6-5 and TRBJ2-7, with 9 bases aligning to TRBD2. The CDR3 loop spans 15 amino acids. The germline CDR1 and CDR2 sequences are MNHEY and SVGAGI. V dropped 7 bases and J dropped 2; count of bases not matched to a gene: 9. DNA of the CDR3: TGTGCCAGCAATCAAGGGAGCGGGGGGACCTACGAGCAGTACTTC. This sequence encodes CASNQGSGGTYEQYF.

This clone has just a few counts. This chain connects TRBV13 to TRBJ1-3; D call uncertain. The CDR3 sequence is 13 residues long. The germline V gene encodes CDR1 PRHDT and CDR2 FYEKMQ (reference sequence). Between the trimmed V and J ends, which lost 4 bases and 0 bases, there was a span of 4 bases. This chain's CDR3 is CASSSYSGNTIYF. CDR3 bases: TGTGCCAGCAGCTCCTACTCTGGAAACACCATATATTTT.

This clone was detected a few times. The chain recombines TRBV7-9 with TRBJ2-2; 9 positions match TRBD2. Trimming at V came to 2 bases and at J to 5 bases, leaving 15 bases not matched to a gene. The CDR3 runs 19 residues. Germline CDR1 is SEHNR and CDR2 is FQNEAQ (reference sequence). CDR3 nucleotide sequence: TGTGCCAGCAGCTTACGATCAGGAGCTAGCGGGGAGCCAACCGGGGAGCTGTTTTTT. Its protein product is CASSLRSGASGEPTGELFF. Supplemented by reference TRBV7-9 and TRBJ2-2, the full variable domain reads DTGVSQNPRHKITKRGQNVTFRCDPISEHNRLYWYRQTLGQGPEFLTYFQNEAQLEKSRLLSDRFSAERPKGSFSTLEIQRTEQGDSAMYLCASSLRSGASGEPTGELFFGEGSRLTVL.

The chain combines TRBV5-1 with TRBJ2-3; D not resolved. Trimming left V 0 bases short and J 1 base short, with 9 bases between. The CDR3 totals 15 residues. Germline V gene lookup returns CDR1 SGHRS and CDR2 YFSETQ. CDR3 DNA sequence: TGCGCCAGCAGCTTGGACTCCCCTCGCACAGATACGCAGTATTTT. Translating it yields CASSLDSPRTDTQYF.

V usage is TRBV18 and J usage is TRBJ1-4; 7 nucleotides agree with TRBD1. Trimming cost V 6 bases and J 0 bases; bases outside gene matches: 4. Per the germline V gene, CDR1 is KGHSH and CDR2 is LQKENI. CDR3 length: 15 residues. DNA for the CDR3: TGTGCCAGCTCGCGACAGGGCCCAACTAATGAAAAACTGTTTTTT. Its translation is CASSRQGPTNEKLFF.

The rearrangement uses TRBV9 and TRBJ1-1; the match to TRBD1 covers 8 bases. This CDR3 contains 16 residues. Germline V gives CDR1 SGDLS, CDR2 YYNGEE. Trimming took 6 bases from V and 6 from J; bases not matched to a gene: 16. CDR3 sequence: CASTKGAGGSVAEAFF. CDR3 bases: TGTGCCAGCACCAAAGGGGCAGGGGGCTCGGTCGCTGAAGCTTTCTTT.

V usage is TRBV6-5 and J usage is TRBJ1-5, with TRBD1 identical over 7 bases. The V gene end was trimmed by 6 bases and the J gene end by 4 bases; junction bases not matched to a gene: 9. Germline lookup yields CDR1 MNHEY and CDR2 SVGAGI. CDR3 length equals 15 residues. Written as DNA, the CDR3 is TGTGCCAGCAGCCCGACAGGGAGTTTGAATCAGCCCCAGCATTTT. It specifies CASSPTGSLNQPQHF.

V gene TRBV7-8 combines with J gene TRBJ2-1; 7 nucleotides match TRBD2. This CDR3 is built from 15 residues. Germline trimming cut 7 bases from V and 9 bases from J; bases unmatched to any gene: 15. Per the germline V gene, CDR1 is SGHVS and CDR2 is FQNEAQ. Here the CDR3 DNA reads TGTGCCAGCATTTTTGGCGGAGCGGGATTCGGTGAGCAGTTCTTC. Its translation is CASIFGGAGFGEQFF.

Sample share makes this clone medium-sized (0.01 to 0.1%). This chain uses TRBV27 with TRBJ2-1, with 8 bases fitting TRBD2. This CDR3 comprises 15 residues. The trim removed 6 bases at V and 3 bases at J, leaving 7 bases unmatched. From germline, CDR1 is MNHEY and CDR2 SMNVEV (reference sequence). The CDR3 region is CASSQLAEIYNEQFF. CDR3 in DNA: TGTGCCAGCAGCCAACTAGCGGAGATCTACAATGAGCAGTTCTTC.

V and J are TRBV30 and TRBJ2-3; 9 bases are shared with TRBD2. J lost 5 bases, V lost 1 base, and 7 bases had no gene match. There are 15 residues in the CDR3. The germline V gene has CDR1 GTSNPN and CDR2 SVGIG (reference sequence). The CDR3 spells CAWSDRGGARDTQYF. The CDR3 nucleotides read TGTGCCTGGAGTGATCGCGGGGGGGCGAGAGATACGCAGTATTTT.

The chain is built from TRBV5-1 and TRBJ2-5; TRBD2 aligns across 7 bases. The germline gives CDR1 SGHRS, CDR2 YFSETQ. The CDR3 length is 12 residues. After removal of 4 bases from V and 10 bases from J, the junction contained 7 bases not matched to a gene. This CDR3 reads CASSRDYGVQYF. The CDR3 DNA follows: TGCGCCAGCAGCAGGGACTACGGGGTCCAGTACTTC.

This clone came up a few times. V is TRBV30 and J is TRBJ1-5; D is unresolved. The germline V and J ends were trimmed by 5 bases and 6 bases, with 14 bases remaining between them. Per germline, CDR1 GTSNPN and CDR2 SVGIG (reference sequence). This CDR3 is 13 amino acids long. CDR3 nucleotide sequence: TGTGCCTGGGCGGAGGATATCGGTCAGCCCCAGCATTTT. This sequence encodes CAWAEDIGQPQHF. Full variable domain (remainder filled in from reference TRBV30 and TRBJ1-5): SQTIHQWPATLVQPVGSPLSLECTVEGTSNPNLYWYRQAAGRGLQLLFYSVGIGQISSEVPQNLSASRPQDRQFILSSKKLLLSDSGFYLCAWAEDIGQPQHFGDGTRLSIL.

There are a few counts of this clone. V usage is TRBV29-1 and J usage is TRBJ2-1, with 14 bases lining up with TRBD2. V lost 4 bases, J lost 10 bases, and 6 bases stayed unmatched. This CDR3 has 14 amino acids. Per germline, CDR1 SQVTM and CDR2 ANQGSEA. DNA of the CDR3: TGCAGCGTTGGACTAGCGGGGGGGCCGGGGGAGCAGTTCTTC. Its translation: CSVGLAGGPGEQFF.

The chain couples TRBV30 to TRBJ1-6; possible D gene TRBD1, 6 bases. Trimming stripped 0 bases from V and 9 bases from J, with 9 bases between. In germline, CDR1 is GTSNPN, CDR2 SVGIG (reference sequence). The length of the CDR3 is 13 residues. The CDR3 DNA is TGTGCCTGGAGTGTAGGGGGGGGTTCACCCCTCCACTTT. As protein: CAWSVGGGSPLHF.

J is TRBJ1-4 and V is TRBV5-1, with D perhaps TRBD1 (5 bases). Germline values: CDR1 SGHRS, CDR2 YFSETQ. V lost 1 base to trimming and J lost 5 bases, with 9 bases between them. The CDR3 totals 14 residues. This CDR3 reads CASSLRDSNEKLFF. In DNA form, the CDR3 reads TGCGCCAGCAGCTTGCGAGACAGCAATGAAAAACTGTTTTTT.